Presented here are 12 T cell receptor beta chains from one specimen sequenced in a study of shared clonotypes between healthy human individuals. Measured with immunoSEQ multiplex PCR; TCRdb has only the in-frame clones, and not every one. The sample includes hundreds of thousands of clones, roughly three quarters seen only once; the top ten take around 12%. The sample taken for sequencing was PBMCs. The receptors shown here come from a woman aged 40 to 50 in good health. Some clones in this sample may be carry-over from other donors' samples.

The CDR3 here is CASSLGGTSTDTQYF. The CDR3 nucleotides are TGCGCCAGCAGCTTGGGGGGGACTAGCACAGATACGCAGTATTTT. The chain couples TRBV5-1 to TRBJ2-3, with D possibly TRBD2 on 6 matching bases. Germline CDR1 SGHRS, CDR2 YFSETQ. The CDR3 has 15 amino acids. Trimming stripped 0 bases from V and 0 bases from J, with 8 bases between.

As concerns this clone: A read error is likely here: a far larger clone is one base away. Distinct nucleotide sequences in the sample also encode this CDR3. The gene calls are TRBV7-2 and TRBJ2-7; 10 nucleotides line up with TRBD1. The germline CDR1 and CDR2 sequences are SGHTA and FQGNSA. This CDR3 spans 14 amino acids. The CDR3 DNA is TGTGCCAGCAGGGAGGGACAGGGGCCCTATGAGCAGTACTTC. It is translated as CASREGQGPYEQYF.

This rearrangement joins TRBV28 to TRBJ2-7, with D perhaps TRBD1 (6 bases). Trimming stripped 4 bases from V and 7 bases from J, with 20 bases between. This CDR3 is built from 15 residues. CDR1 and CDR2 (germline): MDHEN, SYDVKM. The CDR3 loop is CASSSPPTGTREQYF. The DNA for the CDR3 is TGTGCCAGCAGTTCCCCCCCCACAGGGACGAGGGAGCAGTACTTC.

The chain links TRBV7-8 to TRBJ2-2; either TRBD1 or TRBD2 may supply D (5 bases each). The CDR3 is made up of 15 amino acids. Germline CDR1 reads SGHVS; CDR2 reads FQNEAQ. V shed 5 bases and J shed 5 bases, with 15 bases lying between them. The CDR3 nucleotides read TGTGCCAGCAGCCTTAAGTCCTGGGGGACCGGGGAGCTGTTTTTT. This gives the protein CASSLKSWGTGELFF.

This rearrangement joins TRBV28 to TRBJ1-5; TRBD1 agrees at 8 bases. This CDR3 comprises 15 residues. From germline, CDR1 is MDHEN and CDR2 SYDVKM. V lost 6 bases to trimming and J lost 2 bases; unmatched junction nucleotides: 6. The CDR3: CASSHGQGGNQPQHF. Here the CDR3 DNA reads TGTGCCAGCAGCCACGGACAGGGAGGCAATCAGCCCCAGCATTTT.

The chain combines TRBV9 with TRBJ2-5; D may be TRBD1 or TRBD2 (5 bases each). Germline loops: CDR1 SGDLS, CDR2 YYNGEE. This CDR3 has 15 residues. V shed 0 bases and J shed 2 bases, with 11 bases lying between them. The CDR3 nucleotides read TGTGCCAGCAGCGTAGCCCCAGGGAGACAAGAGACCCAGTACTTC. This encodes CASSVAPGRQETQYF.

The chain has TRBV20-1 and TRBJ2-7, with D unclear. The CDR3 consists of 11 residues. Germline CDR1 is DFQATT and CDR2 is SNEGSKA (reference sequence). Trimming took off 3 bases at V and 7 bases at J, with 10 bases between the two ends. This CDR3 reads CSARLLVEQYF. CDR3 DNA: TGCAGTGCTAGGTTGTTGGTGGAGCAGTACTTC.

Of note for this clone: This is likely an artifact of a read error, given a far larger clone one base away. The chain employs TRBV5-1 and TRBJ2-2; D might be TRBD2 (6 bases). This CDR3 has 13 amino acids. CDR1 is SGHRS and CDR2 is YFSETQ in the germline V gene. CDR3 nucleotides: TGCGCCAGCAGCTTGCCAGACCTCGGGGGGCTGTTTTTT. Its translation: CASSLPDLGGLFF. The whole variable domain, filled in from reference TRBV5-1 and TRBJ2-2, reads KAGVTQTPRYLIKTRGQQVTLSCSPISGHRSVSWYQQTPGQGLQFLFEYFSETQRNKGNFPGRFSGRQFSNSRSEMNVSTLELGDSALYLCASSLPDLGGLFFGEGSRLTVL.

There are a few counts of this clone. The chain combines TRBV5-1 with TRBJ2-7, with 8 bases matching TRBD1. The J segment lost 2 bases and the V segment lost 4 bases, leaving 2 bases of the junction unmatched. This CDR3 comprises 13 residues. Germline CDR1 is SGHRS and CDR2 is YFSETQ. The CDR3 loop is CASSKDRAYEQYF. In DNA, the CDR3 is TGCGCCAGCAGCAAGGACAGGGCCTACGAGCAGTACTTC.

This chain uses TRBV28 with TRBJ1-5; D is perhaps TRBD1 (5 bases). This CDR3 has 16 residues. V lost 4 bases to trimming and J lost 2 bases, with 15 bases between them. Germline V lookup: CDR1 MDHEN, CDR2 SYDVKM. This CDR3 is CASSYYRRVGNQPQHF. The DNA of the CDR3 is TGTGCCAGCAGTTACTACAGGAGGGTTGGCAATCAGCCCCAGCATTTT.

The table lists this clone with a count of one. V and J are TRBV29-1 and TRBJ2-3; D gene ambiguous. Germline loops: CDR1 SQVTM, CDR2 ANQGSEA. The CDR3 spans 12 residues. V shed 3 bases and J shed 5 bases, with 9 bases lying between them. The CDR3 nucleotides are TGCAGCGTTGATGTCCTTTTAGATACGCAGTATTTT. Translated, it gives CSVDVLLDTQYF.

The J gene is TRBJ2-5, the V gene TRBV7-8, with TRBD2 matching 7 bases. CDR1 is SGHVS, CDR2 FQNEAQ, per germline. The V segment lost 4 bases and the J segment 7 bases; nucleotides outside the gene matches: 6. The CDR3 is 13 residues long. CDR3 DNA: TGTGCCAGCAGCTCCGGACTAGTTGGGACCCAGTACTTC. Protein sequence: CASSSGLVGTQYF. Filled out from reference TRBV7-8 and TRBJ2-5, the complete variable domain reads GAGVSQSPRYKVAKRGQDVALRCDPISGHVSLFWYQQALGQGPEFLTYFQNEAQLDKSGLPSDRFFAERPEGSVSTLKIQRTQQEDSAVYLCASSSGLVGTQYFGPGTRLLVL.